This T cell receptor beta chain was found in a study of OX40 agonist ivuxolimab in advanced cancers. Regarding the study in general: The costimulatory receptor OX40 (CD134) was targeted by ivuxolimab, a fully human IgG2 agonistic monoclonal antibody. Intravenous ivuxolimab was administered to patients every 2 weeks at six dose levels: 0.01, 0.1, 0.3, 1.5, 3 and 10 mg/kg. Among the approximately 54 dose-escalation patients, around 19 had hepatocellular carcinoma, some 15 melanoma, 9 renal cell carcinoma and 9 head and neck cancer. In the dose-escalation cohort, roughly 80% of patients were male, and the mean age was about 55 years, with a range of roughly 23 to 85. Patients were allowed to have had prior anti-PD-1, anti-PD-L1 or anti-CTLA-4 therapy, and more than 35% of the dose-escalation patients had been treated with checkpoint inhibitors. Partial responses were achieved by three dose-escalation patients, of whom one had hepatocellular carcinoma and two had cutaneous melanoma. Peripheral TCRbeta sequencing aimed to test whether ivuxolimab altered TCR sequence diversity and caused clonal T-cell expansion. The paper reports the monotherapy dose-escalation portion (N of about 50 patients) of the phase I ivuxolimab trial. Overall results and qualifications from the work: Clonal expansion of both CD4+ and CD8+ blood T cells was observed from baseline to week 6 at doses 0.1 to 3.0 mg/kg. On average, CD8+ T cells showed more expanded clones than CD4+ T cells after ivuxolimab. Low levels of normalized T-cell clonal expansion were also seen in some patients who did not respond. In the 0.1-3.0 mg/kg groups, partial responders had among the lowest normalized peripheral clonal expansion, particularly in CD8+ T cells. Which antigens the clonally expanded peripheral T cells were specific for was not determined.

Patients with a history of autoimmune disease or receiving systemic immunosuppression were excluded from the trial. In every dose cohort, peripheral blood was drawn for TCR sequencing at baseline, cycle 4 day 1, and cycle 7 day 1. Samples were obtained from an open-label, multicenter, first-in-human phase I dose-escalation trial of ivuxolimab. Adults with locally advanced or metastatic melanoma, renal cell, hepatocellular, or head and neck squamous cell carcinoma were enrolled in the trial. Before TCR sequencing, CD4+ T cells and CD8+ T cells were sorted from peripheral blood as separate populations. V and J are truncated by 3 bases and 0 bases respectively, leaving an intervening sequence of 5 bases. The CDR3 numbers 13 residues from cysteine through phenylalanine. The read is trimmed to its CDR3 DNA, 39 bases read in frame from base 1. Looking up the germline V gene yields CDR1 MRHNA and CDR2 SNTAGT.

Remarks on this clone: The specificity of this receptor is unknown. No qualities accompany the bases; no much larger clone lies one base away.

Genomic DNA was isolated from the sorted cells so that the TCRbeta CDR3 region could be sequenced. The immunoSEQ Assay was used for sequencing of TCRbeta CDR3 regions. Imported from immuneACCESS, the table was reduced by TCRdb to in-frame sequences with V and J called. These copies leave out some clones; in studies compared against another copy, an unresolved V gene accounts for under half, and the cause of the remainder is not known. The table for this sample lists 70,000 to 95,000 clones; around four fifths of them were counted only once. About 0.71% of the sample lies in the top ten. The sequencing here drew on CD4+ or CD8+ T cells sorted from blood, taken in a trial of the OX40 agonist ivuxolimab. The TCR was taken from an adult with an advanced solid tumor such as melanoma, head and neck, liver or kidney cancer. The chain is made from TRBV6-4 and TRBJ1-1; no confident D gene assignment can be made. The sequence in DNA is TGTGCCAGCAGTGAGAACGTGAACACTGAAGCTTTCTTT. Its coded protein is CASSENVNTEAFF.